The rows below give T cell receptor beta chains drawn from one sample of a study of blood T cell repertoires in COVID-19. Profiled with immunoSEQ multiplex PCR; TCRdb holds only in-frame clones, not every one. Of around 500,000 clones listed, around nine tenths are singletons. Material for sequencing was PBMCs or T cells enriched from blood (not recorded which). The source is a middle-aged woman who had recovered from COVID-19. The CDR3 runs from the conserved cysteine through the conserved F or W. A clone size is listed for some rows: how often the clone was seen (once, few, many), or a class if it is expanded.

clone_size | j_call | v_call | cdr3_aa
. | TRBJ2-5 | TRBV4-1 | CASSQGLAVKETQYF
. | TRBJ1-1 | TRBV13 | CASSLGRNLEAFF
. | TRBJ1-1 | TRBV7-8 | CASSLAGAGVNTEAFF
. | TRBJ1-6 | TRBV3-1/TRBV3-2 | CASSHRLLNSPLHF
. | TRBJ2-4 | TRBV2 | CASCGRQGGDIQYF
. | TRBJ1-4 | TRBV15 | CATSRETGGEKLFF
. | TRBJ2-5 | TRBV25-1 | CASSGRFGGTGNQYF
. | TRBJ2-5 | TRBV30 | CAWKKVLAASTQYF
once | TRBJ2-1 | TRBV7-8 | CASSLVGSAYNEQFF
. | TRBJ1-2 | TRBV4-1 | CASSQPDYGYTF
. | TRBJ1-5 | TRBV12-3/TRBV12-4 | CASSFGHNQPQHF
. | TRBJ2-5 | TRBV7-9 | CASSLGQRQETQYF
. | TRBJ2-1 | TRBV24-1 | CATSDPSRGTGGNNEQFF
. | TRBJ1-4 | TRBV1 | CTSSQGRRGRDEKLFF
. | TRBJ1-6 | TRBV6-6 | CASIRAGTGGNSPLHF
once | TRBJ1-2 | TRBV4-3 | CASSQDGGNSYGYTF
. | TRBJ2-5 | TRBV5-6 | CASSRGTGKGQETQYF
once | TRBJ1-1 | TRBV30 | CAWRGLEGGTEAFF
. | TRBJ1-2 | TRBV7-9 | CASSIGESGYTF
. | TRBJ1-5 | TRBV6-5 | CASSHDRYSQPQHF
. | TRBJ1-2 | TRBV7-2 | CASSLVRAGGYTF
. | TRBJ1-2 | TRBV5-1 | CASSLETGEDGYTF
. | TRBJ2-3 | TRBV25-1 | CASGAGGFTDTQYF
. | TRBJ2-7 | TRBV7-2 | CASSLAALRYEQYF
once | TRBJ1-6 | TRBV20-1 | CSASSAGSYNSPLHF
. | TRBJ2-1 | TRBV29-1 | CSVHRDSNEQFF
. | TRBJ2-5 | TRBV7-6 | CASSSGLAGVSETQYF